This T cell receptor (beta chain) was sequenced for a study of blood T cells in healthy people across ages. The wider study: About one barcoded beta molecule was captured per two T cells (by template switching).

CDR3 length equals 13 residues. Germline V CDR1 and CDR2: DFQATT, SNEGSKA (reference sequence). Trimming removed 8 bases from V and 5 bases from J, with 16 bases in between. The second PCR ran roughly 7 to 12 cycles with a sample-barcoded 5' primer and J-beta primers. TCRdb reprocessed the 5' RACE reads via MiXCR and lists one record per CDR3 protein. The sample consists of roughly 700,000 distinct CDR3 sequences, around half of them appearing once. This clonotype was counted ten times or more. Input material: blood. This chain connects TRBV20-1 to TRBJ2-1; D might be TRBD1 or TRBD2, each matching 5 bases. The origin of this receptor is a woman aged 60-75 years in good health. CDR3 region: CSLPGPADNEQFF. CDR3 nucleotide sequence: TGCAGTTTACCGGGACCCGCGGACAATGAGCAGTTCTTC.